The rows below give T cell receptor beta chains drawn from one sample of a study of cytomegalovirus exposure and HLA in healthy donors. Here immunoSEQ multiplex PCR was the method, and the copy in TCRdb shows in-frame clones only, minus some. Seen here are about 190,000 clones, 70% to 75% observed once, and the top ten hold 3% to 3.5%. Sequencing was performed on PBMCs. The receptors here all came from a woman in her twenties or thirties in good health and CMV-seropositive. CDR3s include the opening cysteine and the closing phenylalanine or tryptophan. A D gene is named only where the DNA matches it firmly. Some rows have no size entry. The others give once, few or many, or a class for an expanded clone.

clone_size	d_call	v_call	j_call	cdr3_aa	cdr3_nt
NA	NA	TRBV7-9	TRBJ2-1	CASTPRGSVSEQFF	TGTGCCAGCACCCCCCGGGGATCTGTGAGTGAGCAGTTCTTC
NA	NA	TRBV5-6	TRBJ2-2	CASSLPHSHREELFF	TGTGCCAGCAGCTTGCCGCATTCACACCGTGAGGAGCTGTTTTTT
once	TRBD2	TRBV6-5	TRBJ2-1	CASSYSGLADSEQFF	TGTGCCAGCAGTTACTCGGGACTAGCGGACAGTGAGCAGTTCTTC
NA	NA	TRBV5-1	TRBJ2-2	CASSYNTGELFF	TGCGCCAGCAGTTATAACACCGGGGAGCTGTTTTTT
NA	NA	TRBV2	TRBJ1-1	CASSAFREAFF	TGTGCCAGCAGTGCGTTCAGGGAAGCTTTCTTT
NA	TRBD1	TRBV6-5	TRBJ2-2	CASSRGQVGELFF	TGTGCCAGCAGTCGGGGACAGGTTGGGGAGCTGTTTTTT
NA	NA	TRBV10-1	TRBJ2-1	CASGFDREIGNEQFF	TGCGCCAGTGGGTTTGACCGGGAGATTGGAAATGAGCAGTTCTTC
NA	TRBD1	TRBV5-8	TRBJ1-2	CASSLQGQSYSLNYGYTF	TGTGCCAGCAGCTTACAGGGACAGTCTTATAGCCTAAACTATGGCTACACCTTC
NA	NA	TRBV7-2	TRBJ2-7	CASRSRPGYEQYF	TGTGCCAGCAGGTCCCGACCGGGGTACGAGCAGTACTTC
NA	TRBD2	TRBV28	TRBJ2-5	CASSGTSGREGDGETQYF	TGTGCCAGCAGTGGGACTAGCGGGAGAGAGGGGGACGGGGAGACCCAGTACTTC
NA	NA	TRBV6-6	TRBJ2-7	CASEGVSYEQYF	TGTGCTTCGGAAGGAGTCTCCTACGAGCAGTACTTC
NA	TRBD1	TRBV27	TRBJ1-2	CASSTWDRGRIYYGYTF	TGTGCCAGCAGTACCTGGGACAGGGGAAGGATTTACTATGGCTACACCTTC
NA	NA	TRBV9	TRBJ2-5	CASSLGGMETQYF	TGTGCCAGCAGCCTTGGAGGGATGGAGACCCAGTACTTC
NA	TRBD2	TRBV6-1	TRBJ2-5	CASTSGTSGRETQYF	TGTGCCAGTACCAGCGGGACTAGCGGGAGAGAGACCCAGTACTTC
NA	TRBD1	TRBV6-5	TRBJ1-1	CASSYSMSGGSAEAFF	TGTGCCAGCAGTTACTCGATGTCAGGGGGCTCGGCTGAAGCTTTCTTT
NA	TRBD2	TRBV5-4	TRBJ2-2	CASSPRLAGGTGELFF	TGTGCCAGCAGCCCAAGACTAGCGGGAGGGACCGGGGAGCTGTTTTTT
NA	TRBD1	TRBV11-2	TRBJ1-1	CASSLRQGSGTEAFF	TGTGCCAGCAGCTTAAGACAGGGGTCCGGGACTGAAGCTTTCTTT